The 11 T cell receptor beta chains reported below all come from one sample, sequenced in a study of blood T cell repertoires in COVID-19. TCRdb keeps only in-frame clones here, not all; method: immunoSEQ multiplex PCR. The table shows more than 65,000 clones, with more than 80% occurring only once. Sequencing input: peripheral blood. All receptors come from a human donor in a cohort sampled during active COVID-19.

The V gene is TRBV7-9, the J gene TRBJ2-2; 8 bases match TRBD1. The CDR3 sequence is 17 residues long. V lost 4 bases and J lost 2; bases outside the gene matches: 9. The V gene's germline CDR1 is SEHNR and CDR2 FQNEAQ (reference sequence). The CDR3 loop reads CASSWPGTGFNTGELFF. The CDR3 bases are TGTGCCAGCAGCTGGCCCGGGACAGGTTTTAACACCGGGGAGCTGTTTTTT.

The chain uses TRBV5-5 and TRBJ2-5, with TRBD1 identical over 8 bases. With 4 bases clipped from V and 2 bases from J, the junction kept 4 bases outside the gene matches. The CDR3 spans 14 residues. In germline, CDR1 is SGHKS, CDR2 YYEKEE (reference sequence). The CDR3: CASSLTGDQETQYF. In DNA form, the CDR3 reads TGTGCCAGCAGCCTGACAGGGGATCAAGAGACCCAGTACTTC.

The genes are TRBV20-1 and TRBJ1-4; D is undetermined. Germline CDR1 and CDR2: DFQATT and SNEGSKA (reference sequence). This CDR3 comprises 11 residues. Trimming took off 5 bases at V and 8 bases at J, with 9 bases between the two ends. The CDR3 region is CSARSGEKLFF. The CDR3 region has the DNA TGCAGTGCTCGTTCGGGAGAAAAACTGTTTTTT.

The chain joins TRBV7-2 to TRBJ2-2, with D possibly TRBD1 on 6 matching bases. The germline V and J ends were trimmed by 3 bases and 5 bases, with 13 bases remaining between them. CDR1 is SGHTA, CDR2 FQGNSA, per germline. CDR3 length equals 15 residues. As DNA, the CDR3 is TGTGCCAGCAGCTTCAAGCGAACAGGGACCGGGGAGCTGTTTTTT. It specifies CASSFKRTGTGELFF.

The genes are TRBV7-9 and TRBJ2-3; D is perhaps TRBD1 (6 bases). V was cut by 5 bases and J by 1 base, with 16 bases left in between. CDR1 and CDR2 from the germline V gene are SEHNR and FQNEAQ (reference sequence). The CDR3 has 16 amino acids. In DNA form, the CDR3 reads TGTGCCAGCAGCCTACCGTGGGGGCGGGGCACAGATACGCAGTATTTT. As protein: CASSLPWGRGTDTQYF.

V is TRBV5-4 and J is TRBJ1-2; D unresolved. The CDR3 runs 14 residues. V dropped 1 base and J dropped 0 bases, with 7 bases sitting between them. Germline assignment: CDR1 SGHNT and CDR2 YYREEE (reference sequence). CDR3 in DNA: TGTGCCAGCAGCTTGTACCAGACTAACTATGGCTACACCTTC. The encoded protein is CASSLYQTNYGYTF.

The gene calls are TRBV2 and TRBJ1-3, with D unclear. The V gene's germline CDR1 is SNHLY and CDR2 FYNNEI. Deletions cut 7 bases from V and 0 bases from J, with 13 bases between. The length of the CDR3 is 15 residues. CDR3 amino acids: CASKSTRGSGNTIYF. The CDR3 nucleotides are TGTGCCAGCAAATCAACGCGGGGCTCTGGAAACACCATATATTTT.

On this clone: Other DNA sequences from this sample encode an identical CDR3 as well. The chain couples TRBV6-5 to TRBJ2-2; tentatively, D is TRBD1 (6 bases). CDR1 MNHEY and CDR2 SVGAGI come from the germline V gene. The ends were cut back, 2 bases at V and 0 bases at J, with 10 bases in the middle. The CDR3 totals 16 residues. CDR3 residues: CASSYQTGANTGELFF. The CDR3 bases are TGTGCCAGCAGTTACCAGACAGGCGCGAACACCGGGGAGCTGTTTTTT.

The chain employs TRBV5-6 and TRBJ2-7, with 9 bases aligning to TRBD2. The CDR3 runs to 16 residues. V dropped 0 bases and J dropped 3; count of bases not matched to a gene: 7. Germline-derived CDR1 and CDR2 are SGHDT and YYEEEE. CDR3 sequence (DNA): TGTGCCAGCAGCTTGGCCGGGAGCGGGGGGCTCTACGAGCAGTACTTC. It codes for CASSLAGSGGLYEQYF.

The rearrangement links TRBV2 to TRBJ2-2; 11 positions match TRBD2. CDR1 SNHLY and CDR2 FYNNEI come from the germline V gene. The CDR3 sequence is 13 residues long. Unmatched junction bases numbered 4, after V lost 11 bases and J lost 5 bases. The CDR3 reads CAGSSGGTGELFF. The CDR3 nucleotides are TGTGCCGGCTCTAGCGGGGGGACCGGGGAGCTGTTTTTT.

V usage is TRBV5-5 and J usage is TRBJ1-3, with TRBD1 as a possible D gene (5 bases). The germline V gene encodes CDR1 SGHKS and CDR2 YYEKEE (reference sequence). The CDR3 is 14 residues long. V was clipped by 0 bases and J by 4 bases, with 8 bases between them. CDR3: CASSLGGVGNTIYF. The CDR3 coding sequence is TGTGCCAGCAGCTTGGGGGGCGTCGGAAACACCATATATTTT.